A single sample gave rise to the 28 T cell receptor beta chains below, sequenced in a study of CXCR3-negative and CXCR3-positive naive CD8 T cells. 5' RACE that incorporated UMI labels was used to prepare the TRB cDNA libraries. TCRdb re-analyzed the 5' RACE reads; it lists each CDR3 protein once, without DNA. The clone table shows about 57,000 distinct CDR3 sequences, with the ten largest holding around 0.5%. General study findings and limits: Comparison of naive cells showed more hydrophobic TRB CDR3s in CXCR3-positive than in CXCR3-negative naive cells.

For these TCRs, the target antigens are not known. Material: naive CXCR3+ CD8+ T cells from blood. This sample's subset: CD45RO-CCR7+CD27+CD95- naive CD8+ T cells expressing CXCR3 (TNR3+). These TCRs come from a human donor in good health. Some clones in this sample may be carry-over from other donors' samples.

This sequence joins TRBV15 and TRBJ1-5. The CDR3 loop spans 15 amino acids. Germline-derived CDR1 and CDR2 are LNHNV and YYDKDF (reference sequence). CDR3 sequence: CATSRTGLPSAPQHF.

The J gene is TRBJ1-2, the V gene TRBV7-9. CDR1 is SEHNR, CDR2 FQNEAQ, per germline (reference sequence). There are 15 residues in the CDR3. This CDR3 reads CASSLTLTQVYGYTF.

The chain carries TRBV7-9 and TRBJ2-7; TCRdb's D gene call, TRBD1, goes unchecked for lack of DNA. Per the germline V gene, CDR1 is SEHNR and CDR2 is FQNEAQ (reference sequence). The CDR3 extends over 16 amino acids. CDR3 amino acids: CASSPLGGTEVYEQYF.

The CDR3 is CASSFWANTEAFF. This chain joins TRBV7-6 and TRBJ1-1. Germline CDR1 reads SGHVS; CDR2 reads FNYEAQ. CDR3 length equals 13 residues.

The chain couples TRBV29-1 to TRBJ2-1. The germline V gene has CDR1 SQVTM and CDR2 ANQGSEA. The CDR3 is made up of 12 amino acids. CDR3 amino acids: CSVEEGSNEQFF.

The chain has TRBV11-2 and TRBJ1-2; TCRdb selects TRBD1, and the lack of DNA leaves this call unchecked. The CDR3 runs 15 residues. The germline V gene has CDR1 SGHAT and CDR2 FQNNGV. The CDR3 loop reads CASSPAWDSAYGYTF.

The chain combines TRBV7-2 with TRBJ2-2; there is no DNA to check the TCRdb D call of TRBD1. The V gene's germline CDR1 is SGHTA and CDR2 FQGNSA. This CDR3 region has 15 residues. The CDR3 loop reads CANPPGQVITGELFF.

V is TRBV5-5 and J is TRBJ2-7; lacking DNA, the TRBD1 call made by TCRdb goes unchecked. CDR3 length: 15 residues. Germline lookup yields CDR1 SGHKS and CDR2 YYEKEE (reference sequence). The CDR3 region is CASSLGTGTQETQYF.

V gene TRBV24-1 combines with J gene TRBJ2-1. The CDR3 sequence is 17 residues long. Germline lookup yields CDR1 KGHDR and CDR2 SFDVKD. CDR3 sequence: CATSDFEGGDSYNEQFF.

The chain's CDR3 is CASSRPSWEGTQYF. The rearrangement uses TRBV12-3 or TRBV12-4 and TRBJ2-5; TCRdb picks TRBD2, but there is no DNA to check that call. This CDR3 spans 14 amino acids.

The chain carries TRBV2 and TRBJ2-3; lacking DNA, the TRBD2 call made by TCRdb goes unchecked. This CDR3 comprises 17 residues. Per the germline V gene, CDR1 is SNHLY and CDR2 is FYNNEI. Here the CDR3 reads CASSHHLLAGYTDTQYF.

The rearrangement links TRBV7-2 to TRBJ2-5. Germline V CDR1 and CDR2: SGHTA, FQGNSA. The CDR3 is 13 residues long. CDR3: CASSLVSGETQYF.

The chain joins TRBV4-3 to TRBJ2-3; the D call from TCRdb, TRBD2, cannot be confirmed without DNA. The CDR3 totals 17 residues. Looked up from germline, CDR1 is LGHNA and CDR2 is YSLEER. Here the CDR3 reads CASSQAPSGGSTDTQYF.

The chain carries TRBV9 and TRBJ1-1. This CDR3 spans 13 amino acids. Germline CDR1 reads SGDLS; CDR2 reads YYNGEE. CDR3 sequence: CASSLGINTEAFF.

This chain joins TRBV4-3 and TRBJ1-5; the TCRdb call, TRBD1, lacks DNA for checking. This CDR3 has 15 amino acids. CDR1 is LGHNA and CDR2 is YSLEER in the germline V gene. The CDR3: CASSHGTGSNQPQHF.

The chain links TRBV29-1 to TRBJ2-2; TCRdb gives TRBD1 as the D gene, but with no DNA this cannot be confirmed. Germline CDR1 is SQVTM and CDR2 is ANQGSEA. CDR3 length equals 13 residues. The CDR3 reads CSVETENTGELFF.

By frequency, this clonotype is medium-sized (0.01 to 0.1%). The chain has TRBV29-1 and TRBJ2-4; TCRdb gives TRBD1 as the D gene, but with no DNA this cannot be confirmed. The V gene's germline CDR1 is SQVTM and CDR2 ANQGSEA. The CDR3 is 12 residues long. The CDR3 loop is CSVPGPGAIQYF.

The chain joins TRBV12-3 or TRBV12-4 to TRBJ2-7. The CDR3 is 11 amino acids. The CDR3 reads CASSESYKQYF.

This chain links TRBV6-2 or TRBV6-3 with TRBJ1-1; TCRdb reports TRBD1, a call that lacks DNA to check it against. Germline V gives CDR1 MNHEY, CDR2 SVGEGT. CDR3 length: 14 amino acids. The CDR3: CASSYTGAWTEAFF.

The gene calls are TRBV29-1 and TRBJ1-5; TCRdb gives TRBD1 as the D gene, but with no DNA this cannot be confirmed. This CDR3 contains 14 residues. CDR1 and CDR2 (germline): SQVTM, ANQGSEA. The CDR3 reads CSVRDRHPTQPQHF.

CDR3 loop: CASSLRGTRYFSYNEQFF. The chain employs TRBV7-2 and TRBJ2-1; checking the TCRdb D call of TRBD2 is not possible without DNA. From germline, CDR1 is SGHTA and CDR2 FQGNSA. The CDR3 consists of 18 residues. The complete variable domain, with remaining parts taken from reference TRBV7-2 and TRBJ2-1, reads GAGVSQSPSNKVTEKGKDVELRCDPISGHTALYWYRQSLGQGLEFLIYFQGNSAPDKSGLPSDRFSAERTGGSVSTLTIQRTQQEDSAVYLCASSLRGTRYFSYNEQFFGPGTRLTVL.

The CDR3 protein is CSARQNANTGELFF. The rearrangement uses TRBV29-1 and TRBJ2-2; absent DNA, TCRdb's TRBD1 call cannot be checked. This CDR3 is built from 14 residues. Germline assignment: CDR1 SQVTM and CDR2 ANQGSEA.

The chain links TRBV15 to TRBJ2-7; as DNA is missing, the TRBD1 call by TCRdb cannot be tested. The CDR3 is 17 residues long. Germline CDR1 LNHNV, CDR2 YYDKDF (reference sequence). CDR3 protein: CATSSTGGHRDNYEQYF.

The rearrangement joins TRBV28 to TRBJ2-5; TCRdb gives TRBD1 as the D gene, but with no DNA this cannot be confirmed. CDR3 length equals 16 residues. Germline V gene sequence: CDR1 MDHEN, CDR2 SYDVKM. Here the CDR3 reads CASSTGNTGRGETQYF.

J is TRBJ1-1 and V is TRBV20-1. The CDR3 is 14 amino acids. Germline CDR1 reads DFQATT; CDR2 reads SNEGSKA (reference sequence). This chain's CDR3 is CSARDGRDSAEAFF.

The V and J genes are TRBV21-1 and TRBJ2-5; TCRdb indicates TRBD2, and absent DNA this call remains unverified. TRBV21-1 corresponds to a pseudogene. The CDR3 is 16 amino acids. CDR3 protein: CASRPRYGEYQETQYF.

The CDR3 loop is CASSSGQSPNYGYTF. The chain uses TRBV27 and TRBJ1-2; TCRdb's assignment of TRBD1 cannot be checked, as there is no DNA. The germline CDR1 and CDR2 sequences are MNHEY and SMNVEV (reference sequence). CDR3 size: 15 residues.

This chain joins TRBV15 and TRBJ2-2; the TCRdb call, TRBD2, lacks DNA for checking. CDR1 and CDR2 from the germline V gene are LNHNV and YYDKDF (reference sequence). This CDR3 comprises 16 residues. CDR3 loop: CATSRDFFSGTGELFF.